This TCR beta chain was documented in a study of T cells in Graves' hyperthyroidism and ophthalmopathy. Study-wide findings and caveats: The blood repertoire included most of the expanded thyroid clonotypes above 0.001.

RNA transcripts were the template for amplifying TCR beta CDR3 regions. First-round RT-PCR with HTBI primers amplified the TCR CDR3 region. One entry per CDR3 protein, called by TCRdb with MiXCR from the multiplex PCR reads. Here the sample spans roughly 300,000 distinct CDR3 sequences, about 14% being singletons. When ophthalmopathy did not progress within 18 months, Graves' hyperthyroidism was considered stable. The study left out patients who had uncontrolled infection, other autoimmune disease, pregnancy or lactation. This CDR3 has 15 amino acids. Trimming stripped 1 base from V and 2 bases from J, with 14 bases between. CDR1 is GTSNPN and CDR2 is SVGIG in the germline V gene (reference sequence). This clonotype came up many times. Its antigen is not identified.

Material: blood. The TCR was taken from a woman aged 30 to 39 with Graves' hyperthyroidism. The rearrangement joins TRBV30 to TRBJ1-1; D unclear. The CDR3 reads CAWSGTALLNTEAFF. CDR3 DNA: TGTGCCTGGAGTGGAACGGCTCTGCTTAACACTGAAGCTTTCTTT.